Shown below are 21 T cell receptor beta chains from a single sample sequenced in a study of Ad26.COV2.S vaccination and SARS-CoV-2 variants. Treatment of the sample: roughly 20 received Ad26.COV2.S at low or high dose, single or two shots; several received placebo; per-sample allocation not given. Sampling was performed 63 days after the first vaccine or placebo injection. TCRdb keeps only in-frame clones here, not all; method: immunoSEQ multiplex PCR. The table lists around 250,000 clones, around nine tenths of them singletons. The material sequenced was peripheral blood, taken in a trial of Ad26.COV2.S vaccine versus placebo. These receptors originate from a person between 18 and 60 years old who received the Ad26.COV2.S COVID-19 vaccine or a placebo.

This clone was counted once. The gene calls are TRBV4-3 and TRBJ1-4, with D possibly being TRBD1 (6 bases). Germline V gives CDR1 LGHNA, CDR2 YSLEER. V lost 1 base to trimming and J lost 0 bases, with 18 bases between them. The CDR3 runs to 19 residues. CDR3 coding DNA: TGCGCCAGCAGCCAAGGGGTACAGGGACCGTATGCAACTAATGAAAAACTGTTTTTT. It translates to CASSQGVQGPYATNEKLFF.

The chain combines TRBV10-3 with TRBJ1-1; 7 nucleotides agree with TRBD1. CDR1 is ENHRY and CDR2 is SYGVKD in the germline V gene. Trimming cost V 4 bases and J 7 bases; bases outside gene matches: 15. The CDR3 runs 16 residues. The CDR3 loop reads CAISATPSTGNGEAFF. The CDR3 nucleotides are TGTGCCATCAGTGCAACCCCATCGACAGGGAATGGTGAAGCTTTCTTT.

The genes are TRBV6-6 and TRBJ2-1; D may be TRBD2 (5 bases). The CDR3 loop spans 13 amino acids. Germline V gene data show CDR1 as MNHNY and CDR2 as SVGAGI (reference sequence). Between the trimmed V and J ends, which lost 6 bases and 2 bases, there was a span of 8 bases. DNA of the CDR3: TGTGCCAGCAGCCCCGGGACCTACAATGAGCAGTTCTTC. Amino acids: CASSPGTYNEQFF.

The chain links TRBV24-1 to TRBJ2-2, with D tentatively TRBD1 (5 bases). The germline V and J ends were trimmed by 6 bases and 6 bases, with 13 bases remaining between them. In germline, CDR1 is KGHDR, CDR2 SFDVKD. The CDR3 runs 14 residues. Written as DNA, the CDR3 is TGTGCCACCAGTAACCAGGGTTTCGCCGGGGAGCTGTTTTTT. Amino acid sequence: CATSNQGFAGELFF.

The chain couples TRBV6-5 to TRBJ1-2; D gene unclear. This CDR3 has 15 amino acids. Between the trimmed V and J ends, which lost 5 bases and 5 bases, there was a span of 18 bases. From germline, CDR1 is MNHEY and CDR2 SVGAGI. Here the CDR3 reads CASSPDREITYGYTF. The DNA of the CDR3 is TGTGCCAGCAGTCCGGACCGGGAGATTACTTATGGCTACACCTTC.

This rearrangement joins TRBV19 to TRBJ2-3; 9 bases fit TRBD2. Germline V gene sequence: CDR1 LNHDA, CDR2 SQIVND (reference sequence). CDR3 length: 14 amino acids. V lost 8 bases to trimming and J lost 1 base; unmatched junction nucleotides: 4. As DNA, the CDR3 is TGTGCCAGTGTTAAGCGGGGGGGCACAGATACGCAGTATTTT. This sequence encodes CASVKRGGTDTQYF.

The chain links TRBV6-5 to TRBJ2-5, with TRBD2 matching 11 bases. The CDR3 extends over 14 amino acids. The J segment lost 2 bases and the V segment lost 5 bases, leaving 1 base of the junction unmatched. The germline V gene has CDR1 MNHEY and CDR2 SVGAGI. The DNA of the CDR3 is TGTGCCAGCAGTCCTAGCGGGGGGCAAGAGACCCAGTACTTC. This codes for CASSPSGGQETQYF.

The CDR3 here is CASSLADRGVNIQYF. The CDR3 DNA is TGTGCCAGCAGCTTGGCCGACAGGGGTGTAAACATTCAGTACTTC. The rearrangement joins TRBV5-4 to TRBJ2-4, with 8 bases lining up with TRBD1. The CDR3 is 15 amino acids. After removal of 0 bases from V and 6 bases from J, the junction contained 5 bases not matched to a gene. Germline loops: CDR1 SGHNT, CDR2 YYREEE (reference sequence).

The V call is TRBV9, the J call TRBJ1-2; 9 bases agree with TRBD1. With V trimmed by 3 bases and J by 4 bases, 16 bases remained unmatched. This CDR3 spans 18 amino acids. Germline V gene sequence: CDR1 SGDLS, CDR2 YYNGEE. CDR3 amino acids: CASSEATTGTGPIYGYTF. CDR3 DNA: TGTGCCAGCAGCGAAGCTACTACCGGGACAGGGCCAATCTATGGCTACACCTTC.

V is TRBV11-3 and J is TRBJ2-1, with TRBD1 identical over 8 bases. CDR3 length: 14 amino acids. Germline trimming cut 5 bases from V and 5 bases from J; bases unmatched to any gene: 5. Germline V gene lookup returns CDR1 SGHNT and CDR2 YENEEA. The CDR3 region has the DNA TGTGCCAGCAGCCCCCGGACAGGGCACAATGAGCAGTTCTTC. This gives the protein CASSPRTGHNEQFF. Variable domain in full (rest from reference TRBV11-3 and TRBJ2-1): EAGVVQSPRYKIIEKKQPVAFWCNPISGHNTLYWYLQNLGQGPELLIRYENEEAVDDSQLPKDRFSAERLKGVDSTLKIQPAELGDSAVYLCASSPRTGHNEQFFGPGTRLTVL.

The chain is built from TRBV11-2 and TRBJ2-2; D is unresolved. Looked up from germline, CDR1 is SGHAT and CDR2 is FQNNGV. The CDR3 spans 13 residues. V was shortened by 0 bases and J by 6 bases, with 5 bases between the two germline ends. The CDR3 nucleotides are TGTGCCAGCAGCTTAGAAACCTCCGGGGAGCTGTTTTTT. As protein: CASSLETSGELFF.

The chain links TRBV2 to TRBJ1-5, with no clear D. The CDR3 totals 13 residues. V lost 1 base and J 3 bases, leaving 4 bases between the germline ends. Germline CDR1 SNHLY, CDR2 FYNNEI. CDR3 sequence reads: CASSEEVNQPQHF. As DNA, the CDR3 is TGTGCCAGCAGTGAAGAGGTCAATCAGCCCCAGCATTTT.

CDR3 sequence (DNA): TGTGCCAGCAGCCAAGCTAAGACAGGGAGGTATTTT. It is translated as CASSQAKTGRYF. The chain carries TRBV3-1 (or the pseudogene TRBV3-2) and TRBJ2-3; 7 bases line up with TRBD1. The J segment lost 14 bases and the V segment lost 1 base, leaving 6 bases of the junction unmatched. The germline gives CDR1 LGHDT, CDR2 YNNKEL (reference sequence). The CDR3 spans 12 residues.

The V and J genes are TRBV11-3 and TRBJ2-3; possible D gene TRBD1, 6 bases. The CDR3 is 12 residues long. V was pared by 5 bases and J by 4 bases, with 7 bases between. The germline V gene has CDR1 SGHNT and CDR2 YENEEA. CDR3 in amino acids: CASSRTADTQYF. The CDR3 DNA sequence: TGTGCCAGCAGCCGGACAGCAGATACGCAGTATTTT.

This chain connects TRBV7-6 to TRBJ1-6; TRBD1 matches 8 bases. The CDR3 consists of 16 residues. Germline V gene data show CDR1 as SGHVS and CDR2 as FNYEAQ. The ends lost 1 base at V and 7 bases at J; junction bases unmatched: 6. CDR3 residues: CASSLVRTGMNSPLHF. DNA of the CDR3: TGTGCCAGCAGCTTAGTCAGGACAGGGATGAATTCACCCCTCCACTTT.

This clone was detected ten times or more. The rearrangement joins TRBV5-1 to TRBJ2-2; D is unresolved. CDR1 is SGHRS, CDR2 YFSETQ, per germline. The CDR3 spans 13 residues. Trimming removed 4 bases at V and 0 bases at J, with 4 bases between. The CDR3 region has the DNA TGCGCCAGCAGCGGAGCGAACACCGGGGAGCTGTTTTTT. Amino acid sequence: CASSGANTGELFF.

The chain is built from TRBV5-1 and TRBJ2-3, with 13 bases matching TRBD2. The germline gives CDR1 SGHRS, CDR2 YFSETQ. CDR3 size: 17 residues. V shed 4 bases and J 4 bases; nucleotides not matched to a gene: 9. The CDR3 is CASSTRLAGGVADTQYF. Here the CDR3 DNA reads TGCGCCAGCAGCACCCGACTAGCGGGGGGCGTCGCAGATACGCAGTATTTT.

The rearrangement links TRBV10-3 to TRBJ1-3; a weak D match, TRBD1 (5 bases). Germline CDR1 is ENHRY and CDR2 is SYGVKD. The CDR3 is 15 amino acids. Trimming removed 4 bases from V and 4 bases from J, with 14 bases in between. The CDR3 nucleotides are TGTGCCATCAGTGGATTTTCGGGGCGAGGAAACACCATATATTTT. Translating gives CAISGFSGRGNTIYF.

The CDR3 sequence: CASSLNRGSDGYTF. The CDR3 DNA sequence: TGCGCCAGCAGCTTGAACAGGGGATCGGATGGCTACACCTTC. The rearrangement joins TRBV5-1 to TRBJ1-2; the match to TRBD1 covers 7 bases. Trimming at V came to 1 base and at J to 6 bases, leaving 6 bases not matched to a gene. Germline CDR1 reads SGHRS; CDR2 reads YFSETQ. The CDR3 loop spans 14 amino acids.

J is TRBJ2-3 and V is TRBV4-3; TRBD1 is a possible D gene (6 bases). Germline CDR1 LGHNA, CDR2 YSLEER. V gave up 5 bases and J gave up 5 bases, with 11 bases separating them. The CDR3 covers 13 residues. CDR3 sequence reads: CASSSFRGDTQYF. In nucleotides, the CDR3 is TGCGCCAGCAGCTCATTCAGGGGAGATACGCAGTATTTT.

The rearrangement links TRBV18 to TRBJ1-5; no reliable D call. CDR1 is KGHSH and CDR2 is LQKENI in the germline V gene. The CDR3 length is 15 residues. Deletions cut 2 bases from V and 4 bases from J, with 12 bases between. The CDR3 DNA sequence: TGTGCCAGCTCACCAAGGCGGGGAGGGAATCAGCCCCAGCATTTT. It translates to CASSPRRGGNQPQHF.